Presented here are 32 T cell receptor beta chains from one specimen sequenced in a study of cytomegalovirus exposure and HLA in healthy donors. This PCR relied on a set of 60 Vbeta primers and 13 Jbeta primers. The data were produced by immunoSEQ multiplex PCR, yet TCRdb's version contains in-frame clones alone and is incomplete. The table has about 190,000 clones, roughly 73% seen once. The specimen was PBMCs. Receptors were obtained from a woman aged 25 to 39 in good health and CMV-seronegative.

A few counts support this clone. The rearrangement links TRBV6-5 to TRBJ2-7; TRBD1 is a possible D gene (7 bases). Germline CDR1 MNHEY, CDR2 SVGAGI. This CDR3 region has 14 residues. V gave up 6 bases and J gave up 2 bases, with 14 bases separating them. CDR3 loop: CASRAQGGPYEQYF. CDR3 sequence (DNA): TGTGCCAGCAGAGCTCAGGGGGGCCCCTACGAGCAGTACTTC.

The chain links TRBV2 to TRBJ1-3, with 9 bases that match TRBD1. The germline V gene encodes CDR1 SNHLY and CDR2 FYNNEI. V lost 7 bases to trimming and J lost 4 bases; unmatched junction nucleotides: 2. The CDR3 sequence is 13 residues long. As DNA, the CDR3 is TGTGCCAGCAAGGGGACAGGGGGAAACACCATATATTTT. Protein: CASKGTGGNTIYF. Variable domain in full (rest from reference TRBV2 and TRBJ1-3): EPEVTQTPSHQVTQMGQEVILRCVPISNHLYFYWYRQILGQKVEFLVSFYNNEISEKSEIFDDQFSVERPDGSNFTLKIRSTKLEDSAMYFCASKGTGGNTIYFGEGSWLTVV.

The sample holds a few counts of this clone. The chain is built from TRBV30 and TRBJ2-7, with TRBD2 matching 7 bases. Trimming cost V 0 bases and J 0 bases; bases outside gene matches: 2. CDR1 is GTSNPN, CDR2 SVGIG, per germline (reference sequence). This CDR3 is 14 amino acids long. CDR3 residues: CAWSVASGSYEQYF. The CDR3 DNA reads TGTGCCTGGAGTGTGGCTAGCGGCTCCTACGAGCAGTACTTC.

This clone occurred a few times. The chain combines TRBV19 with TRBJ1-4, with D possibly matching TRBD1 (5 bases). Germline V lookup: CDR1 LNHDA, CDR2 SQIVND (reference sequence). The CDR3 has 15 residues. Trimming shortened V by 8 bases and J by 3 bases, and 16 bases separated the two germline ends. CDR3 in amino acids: CASSPRAVPNEKLFF. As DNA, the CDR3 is TGTGCCAGTTCCCCCAGGGCGGTTCCTAATGAAAAACTGTTTTTT.

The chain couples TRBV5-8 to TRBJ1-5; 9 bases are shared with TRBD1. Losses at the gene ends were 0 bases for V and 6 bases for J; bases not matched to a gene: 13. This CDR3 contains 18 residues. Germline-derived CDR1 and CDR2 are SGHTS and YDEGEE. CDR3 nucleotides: TGTGCCAGCAGCTTGGGACCTGAGGGACAGGGACGAAGTCAGCCCCAGCATTTT. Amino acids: CASSLGPEGQGRSQPQHF. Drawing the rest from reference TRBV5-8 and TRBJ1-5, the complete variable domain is EAGVTQSPTHLIKTRGQQATLRCSPISGHTSVYWYQQALGLGLQFLLWYDEGEERNRGNFPPRFSGRQFPNYSSELNVNALELEDSALYLCASSLGPEGQGRSQPQHFGDGTRLSIL.

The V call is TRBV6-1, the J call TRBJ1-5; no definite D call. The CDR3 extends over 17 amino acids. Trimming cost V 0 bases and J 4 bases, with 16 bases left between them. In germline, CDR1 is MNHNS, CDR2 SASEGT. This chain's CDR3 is CASSEARGRIPNQPQHF. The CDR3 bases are TGTGCCAGCAGTGAAGCTCGCGGAAGGATACCTAATCAGCCCCAGCATTTT.

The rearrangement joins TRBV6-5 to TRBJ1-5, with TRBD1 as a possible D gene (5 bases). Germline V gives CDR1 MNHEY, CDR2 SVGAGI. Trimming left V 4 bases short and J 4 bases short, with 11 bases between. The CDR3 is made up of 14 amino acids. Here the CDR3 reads CASSSREGNQPQHF. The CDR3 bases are TGTGCCAGCAGTTCCAGGGAAGGGAATCAGCCCCAGCATTTT.

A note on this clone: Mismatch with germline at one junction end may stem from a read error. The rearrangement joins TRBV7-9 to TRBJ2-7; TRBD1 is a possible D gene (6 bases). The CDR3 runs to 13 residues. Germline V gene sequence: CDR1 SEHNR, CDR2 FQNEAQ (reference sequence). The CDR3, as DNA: TGTGCCAGCAGCTTAGACGACAGGCCCCTCAGGAGCTTC. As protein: CASSLDDRPLRSF.

In DNA, the CDR3 is TGTGCCAGCAGTTTAAGAGGTGGAAAACTGTTTTTT. Translated, it gives CASSLRGGKLFF. V usage is TRBV6-5 and J usage is TRBJ1-4; D gene uncertain. Germline V gives CDR1 MNHEY, CDR2 SVGAGI. V shed 4 bases and J shed 10 bases, with 10 bases lying between them. The CDR3 spans 12 residues.

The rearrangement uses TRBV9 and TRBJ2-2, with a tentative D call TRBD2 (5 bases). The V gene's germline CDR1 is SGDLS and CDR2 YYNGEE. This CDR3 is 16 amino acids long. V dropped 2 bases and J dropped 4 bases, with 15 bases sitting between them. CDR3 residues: CASSVSARHSTGELFF. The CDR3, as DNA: TGTGCCAGCAGCGTTAGCGCGCGACATTCCACCGGGGAGCTGTTTTTT.

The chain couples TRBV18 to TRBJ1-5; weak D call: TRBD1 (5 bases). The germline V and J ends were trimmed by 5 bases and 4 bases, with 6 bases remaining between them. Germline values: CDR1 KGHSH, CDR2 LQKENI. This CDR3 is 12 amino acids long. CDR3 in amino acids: CASSDSNQPQHF. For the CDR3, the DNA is TGTGCCAGCTCAGACAGTAATCAGCCCCAGCATTTT. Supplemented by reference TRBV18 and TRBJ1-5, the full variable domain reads NAGVMQNPRHLVRRRGQEARLRCSPMKGHSHVYWYRQLPEEGLKFMVYLQKENIIDESGMPKERFSAEFPKEGPSILRIQQVVRGDSAAYFCASSDSNQPQHFGDGTRLSIL.

The CDR3 DNA sequence: TGTGCCAGCAGCCCGCGACAGAACTTCAATGAGCAGTTCTTC. It codes for CASSPRQNFNEQFF. The V gene is TRBV7-8, the J gene TRBJ2-1; D possibly corresponds to TRBD1 (5 bases). The V and J ends lost 5 bases and 6 bases respectively, with 14 bases between them. The CDR3 length is 14 residues. CDR1 is SGHVS and CDR2 is FQNEAQ in the germline V gene. The whole variable domain, filled in from reference TRBV7-8 and TRBJ2-1, reads GAGVSQSPRYKVAKRGQDVALRCDPISGHVSLFWYQQALGQGPEFLTYFQNEAQLDKSGLPSDRFFAERPEGSVSTLKIQRTQQEDSAVYLCASSPRQNFNEQFFGPGTRLTVL.

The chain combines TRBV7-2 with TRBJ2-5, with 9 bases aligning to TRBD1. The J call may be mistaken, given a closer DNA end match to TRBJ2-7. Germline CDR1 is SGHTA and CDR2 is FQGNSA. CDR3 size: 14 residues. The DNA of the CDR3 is TGTGCCAGCAGCTTGGACAGGGGATCCTACGAGCAGTACTTC. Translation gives CASSLDRGSYEQYF.

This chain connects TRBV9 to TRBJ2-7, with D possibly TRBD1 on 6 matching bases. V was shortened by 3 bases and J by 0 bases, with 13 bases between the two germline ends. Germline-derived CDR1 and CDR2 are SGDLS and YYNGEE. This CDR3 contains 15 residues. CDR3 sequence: CASSASGDTSYEQYF. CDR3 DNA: TGTGCCAGCAGCGCATCCGGGGACACCTCCTACGAGCAGTACTTC.

The CDR3 is CASSSGQGGTEAFF. Written as DNA, the CDR3 is TGTGCCAGCAGCTCCGGACAGGGAGGCACTGAAGCTTTCTTT. The rearrangement uses TRBV11-2 and TRBJ1-1; 8 bases are shared with TRBD1. Germline V lookup: CDR1 SGHAT, CDR2 FQNNGV. V gave up 4 bases and J gave up 4 bases; unmatched junction bases: 5. CDR3 length equals 14 residues.

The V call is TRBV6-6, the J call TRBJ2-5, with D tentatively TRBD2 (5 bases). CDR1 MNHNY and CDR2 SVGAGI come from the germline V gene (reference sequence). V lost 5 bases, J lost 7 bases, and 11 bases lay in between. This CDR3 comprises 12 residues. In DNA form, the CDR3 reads TGTGCCAGCAGTGGGAAACGGGGGACCCAGTACTTC. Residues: CASSGKRGTQYF.

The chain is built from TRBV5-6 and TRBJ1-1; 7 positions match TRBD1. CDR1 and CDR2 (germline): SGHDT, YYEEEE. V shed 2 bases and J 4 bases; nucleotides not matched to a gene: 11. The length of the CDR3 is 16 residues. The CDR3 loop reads CASSLLPDRASTEAFF. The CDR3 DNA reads TGTGCCAGCAGCTTACTTCCTGACAGGGCCAGCACTGAAGCTTTCTTT.

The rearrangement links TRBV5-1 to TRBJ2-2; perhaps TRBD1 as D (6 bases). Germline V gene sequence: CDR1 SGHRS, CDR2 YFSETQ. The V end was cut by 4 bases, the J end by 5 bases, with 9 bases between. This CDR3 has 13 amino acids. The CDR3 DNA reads TGCGCCAGCAGCCAGGGACATACCGGGGAGCTGTTTTTT. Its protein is CASSQGHTGELFF.

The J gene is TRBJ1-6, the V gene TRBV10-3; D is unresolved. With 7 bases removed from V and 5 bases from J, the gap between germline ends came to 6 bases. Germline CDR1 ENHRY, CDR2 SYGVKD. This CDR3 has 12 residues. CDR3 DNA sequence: TGTGCCATCAATCGTGATAATTCACCCCTCCACTTT. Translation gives CAINRDNSPLHF.

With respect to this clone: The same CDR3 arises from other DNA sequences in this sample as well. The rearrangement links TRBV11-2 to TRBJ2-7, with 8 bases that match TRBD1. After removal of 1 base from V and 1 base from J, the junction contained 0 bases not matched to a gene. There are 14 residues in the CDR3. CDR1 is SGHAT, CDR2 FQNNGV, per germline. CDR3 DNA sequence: TGTGCCAGCAGCTTAGGGACAGGGTCCTACGAGCAGTACTTC. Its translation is CASSLGTGSYEQYF.

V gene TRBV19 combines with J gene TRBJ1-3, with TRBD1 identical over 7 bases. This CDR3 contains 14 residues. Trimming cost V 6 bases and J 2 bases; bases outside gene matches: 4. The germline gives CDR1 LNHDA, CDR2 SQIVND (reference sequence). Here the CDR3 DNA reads TGTGCCAGTAGCGACAGGGCTACTGGAAACACCATATATTTT. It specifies CASSDRATGNTIYF.

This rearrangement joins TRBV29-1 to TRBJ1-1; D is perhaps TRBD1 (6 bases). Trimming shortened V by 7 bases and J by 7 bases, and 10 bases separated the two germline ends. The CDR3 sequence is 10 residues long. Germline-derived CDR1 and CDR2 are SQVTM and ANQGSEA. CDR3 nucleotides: TGCAGCGCCCGGGACAATGAAGCTTTCTTT. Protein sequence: CSARDNEAFF. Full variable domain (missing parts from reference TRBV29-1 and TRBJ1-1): SAVISQKPSRDICQRGTSLTIQCQVDSQVTMMFWYRQQPGQSLTLIATANQGSEATYESGFVIDKFPISRPNLTFSTLTVSNMSPEDSSIYLCSARDNEAFFGQGTRLTVV.

CDR3 DNA sequence: TGCGCCAGCAGCCAAAATTTTCGGACAAGCGGCACAGATACGCAGTATTTT. This gives the protein CASSQNFRTSGTDTQYF. V usage is TRBV4-3 and J usage is TRBJ2-3; D may be TRBD1 (5 bases). V lost 2 bases and J lost 1, with 16 bases in between. The germline gives CDR1 LGHNA, CDR2 YSLEER. The CDR3 consists of 17 residues.

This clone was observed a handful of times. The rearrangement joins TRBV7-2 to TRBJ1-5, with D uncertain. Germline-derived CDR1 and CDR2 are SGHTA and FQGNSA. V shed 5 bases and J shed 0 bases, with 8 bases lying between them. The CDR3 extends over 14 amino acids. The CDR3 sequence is CASSGQYSNQPQHF. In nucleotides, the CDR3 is TGTGCCAGCAGCGGTCAGTATAGCAATCAGCCCCAGCATTTT.

Here the CDR3 reads CASRARGLNEQFF. The CDR3 nucleotides read TGTGCCAGCAGGGCGCGAGGATTGAATGAGCAGTTCTTC. The chain links TRBV28 to TRBJ2-1, with D uncertain. This CDR3 has 13 residues. Deletions cut 6 bases from V and 7 bases from J, with 13 bases between. Germline values: CDR1 MDHEN, CDR2 SYDVKM.

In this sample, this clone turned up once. Here the CDR3 DNA reads TGTGCCAGCAGCCCTGGGGTAGCGGGAGGGCCTAACACCGGGGAGCTGTTTTTT. It encodes CASSPGVAGGPNTGELFF. V gene TRBV7-3 combines with J gene TRBJ2-2, with 11 bases fitting TRBD2. V trimming: 5 bases; J trimming: 2 bases; junction bases outside the gene matches: 10. The germline V gene encodes CDR1 SGHTA and CDR2 FQGTGA. This CDR3 has 18 residues.

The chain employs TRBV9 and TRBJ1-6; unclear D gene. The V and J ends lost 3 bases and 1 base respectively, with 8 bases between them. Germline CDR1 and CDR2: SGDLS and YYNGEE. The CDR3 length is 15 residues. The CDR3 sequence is CASSALVSYNSPLHF. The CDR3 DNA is TGTGCCAGCAGCGCCTTAGTTTCCTATAATTCACCCCTCCACTTT.

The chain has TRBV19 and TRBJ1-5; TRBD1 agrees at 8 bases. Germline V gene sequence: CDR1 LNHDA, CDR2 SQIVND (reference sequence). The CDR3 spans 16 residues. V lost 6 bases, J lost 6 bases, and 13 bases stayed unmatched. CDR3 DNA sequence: TGTGCCAGTAGGAGAACCGGGACAGGAGGACGTCAGCCCCAGCATTTT. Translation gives CASRRTGTGGRQPQHF.

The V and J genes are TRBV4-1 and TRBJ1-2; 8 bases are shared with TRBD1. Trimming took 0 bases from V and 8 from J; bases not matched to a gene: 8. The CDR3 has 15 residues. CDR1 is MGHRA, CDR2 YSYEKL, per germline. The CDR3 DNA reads TGCGCCAGCAGCCAAGATGGACAGGGCCTAAGGGGCTACACCTTC. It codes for CASSQDGQGLRGYTF.

The CDR3 DNA reads as TGTGCCAGCAGTGAAGGGACCCAGACAGGGATATCCTATGGCTACACCTTC. As protein: CASSEGTQTGISYGYTF. V usage is TRBV6-1 and J usage is TRBJ1-2; 7 bases map to TRBD1. CDR1 is MNHNS, CDR2 SASEGT, per germline. This CDR3 comprises 17 residues. J was trimmed by 4 bases and V by 1 base; bases with no gene match: 12.

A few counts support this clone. CDR3 sequence: CASSLAGGDGYTF. DNA for the CDR3: TGTGCCAGCAGCCTAGCAGGGGGCGATGGCTACACCTTC. The chain couples TRBV11-2 to TRBJ1-2; 8 nucleotides line up with TRBD1. V was clipped by 5 bases and J by 6 bases; unmatched bases: 5. Germline-derived CDR1 and CDR2 are SGHAT and FQNNGV. This CDR3 is 13 amino acids long.

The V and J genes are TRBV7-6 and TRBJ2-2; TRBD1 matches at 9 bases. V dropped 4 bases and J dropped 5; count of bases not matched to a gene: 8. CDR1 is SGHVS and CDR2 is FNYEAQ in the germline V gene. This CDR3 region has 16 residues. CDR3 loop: CASSSGDRVRTGELFF. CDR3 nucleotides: TGTGCCAGCAGCTCAGGGGACAGGGTGCGAACCGGGGAGCTGTTTTTT.